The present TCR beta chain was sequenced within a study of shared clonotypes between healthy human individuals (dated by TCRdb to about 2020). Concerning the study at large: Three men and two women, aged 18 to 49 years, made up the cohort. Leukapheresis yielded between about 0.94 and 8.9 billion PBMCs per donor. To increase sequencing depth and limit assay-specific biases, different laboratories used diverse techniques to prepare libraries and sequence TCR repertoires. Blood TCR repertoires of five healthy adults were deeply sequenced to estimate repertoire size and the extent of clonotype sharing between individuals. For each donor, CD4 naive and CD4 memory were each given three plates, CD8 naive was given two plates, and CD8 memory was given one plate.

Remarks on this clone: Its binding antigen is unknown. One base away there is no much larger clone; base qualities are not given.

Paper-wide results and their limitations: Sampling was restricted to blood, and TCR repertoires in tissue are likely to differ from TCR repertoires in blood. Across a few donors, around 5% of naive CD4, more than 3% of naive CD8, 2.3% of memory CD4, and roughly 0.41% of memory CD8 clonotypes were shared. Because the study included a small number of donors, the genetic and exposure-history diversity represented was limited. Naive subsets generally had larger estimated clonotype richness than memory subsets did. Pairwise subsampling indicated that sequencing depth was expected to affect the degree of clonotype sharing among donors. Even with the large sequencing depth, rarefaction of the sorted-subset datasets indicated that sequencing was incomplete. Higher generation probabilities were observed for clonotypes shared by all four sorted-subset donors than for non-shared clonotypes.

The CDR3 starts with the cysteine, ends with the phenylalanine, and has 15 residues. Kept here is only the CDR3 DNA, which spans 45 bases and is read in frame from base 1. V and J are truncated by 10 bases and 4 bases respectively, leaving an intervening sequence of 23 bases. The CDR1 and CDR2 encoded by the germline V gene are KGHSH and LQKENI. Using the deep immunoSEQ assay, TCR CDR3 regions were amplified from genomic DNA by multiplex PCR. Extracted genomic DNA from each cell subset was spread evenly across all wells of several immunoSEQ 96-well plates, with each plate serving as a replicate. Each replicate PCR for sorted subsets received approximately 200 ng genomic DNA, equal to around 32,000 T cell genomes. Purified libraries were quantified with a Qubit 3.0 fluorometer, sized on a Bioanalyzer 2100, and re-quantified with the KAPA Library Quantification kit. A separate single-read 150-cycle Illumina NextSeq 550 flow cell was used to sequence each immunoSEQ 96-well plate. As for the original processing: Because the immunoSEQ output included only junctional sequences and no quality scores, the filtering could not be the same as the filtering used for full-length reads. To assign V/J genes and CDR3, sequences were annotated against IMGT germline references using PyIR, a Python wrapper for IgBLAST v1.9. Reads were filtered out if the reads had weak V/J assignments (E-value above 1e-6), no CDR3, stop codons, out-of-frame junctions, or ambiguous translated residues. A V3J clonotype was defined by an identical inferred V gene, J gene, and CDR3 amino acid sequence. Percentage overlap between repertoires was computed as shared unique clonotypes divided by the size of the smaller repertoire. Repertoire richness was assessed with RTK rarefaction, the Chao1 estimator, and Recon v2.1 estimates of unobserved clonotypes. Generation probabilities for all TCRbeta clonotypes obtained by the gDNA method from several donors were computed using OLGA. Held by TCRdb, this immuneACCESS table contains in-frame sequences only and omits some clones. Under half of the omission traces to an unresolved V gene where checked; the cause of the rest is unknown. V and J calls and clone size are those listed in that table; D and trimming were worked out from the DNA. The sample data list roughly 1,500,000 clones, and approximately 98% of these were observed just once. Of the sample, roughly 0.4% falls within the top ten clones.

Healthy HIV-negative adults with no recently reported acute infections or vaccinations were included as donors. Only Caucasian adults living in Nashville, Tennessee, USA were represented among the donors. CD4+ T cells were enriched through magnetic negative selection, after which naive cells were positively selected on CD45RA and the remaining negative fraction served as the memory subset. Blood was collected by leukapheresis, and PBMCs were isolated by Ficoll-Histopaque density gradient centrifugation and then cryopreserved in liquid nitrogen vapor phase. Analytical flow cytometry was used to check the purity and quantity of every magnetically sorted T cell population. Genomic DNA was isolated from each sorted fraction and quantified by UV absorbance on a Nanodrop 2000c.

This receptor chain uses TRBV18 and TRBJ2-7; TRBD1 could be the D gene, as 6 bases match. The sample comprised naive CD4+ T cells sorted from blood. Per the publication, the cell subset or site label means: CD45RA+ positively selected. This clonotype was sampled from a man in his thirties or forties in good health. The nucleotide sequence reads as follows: TGTGCCACCGGAGAAACCGGGACACCAAATTACGAGCAGTACTTC. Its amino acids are CATGETGTPNYEQYF.